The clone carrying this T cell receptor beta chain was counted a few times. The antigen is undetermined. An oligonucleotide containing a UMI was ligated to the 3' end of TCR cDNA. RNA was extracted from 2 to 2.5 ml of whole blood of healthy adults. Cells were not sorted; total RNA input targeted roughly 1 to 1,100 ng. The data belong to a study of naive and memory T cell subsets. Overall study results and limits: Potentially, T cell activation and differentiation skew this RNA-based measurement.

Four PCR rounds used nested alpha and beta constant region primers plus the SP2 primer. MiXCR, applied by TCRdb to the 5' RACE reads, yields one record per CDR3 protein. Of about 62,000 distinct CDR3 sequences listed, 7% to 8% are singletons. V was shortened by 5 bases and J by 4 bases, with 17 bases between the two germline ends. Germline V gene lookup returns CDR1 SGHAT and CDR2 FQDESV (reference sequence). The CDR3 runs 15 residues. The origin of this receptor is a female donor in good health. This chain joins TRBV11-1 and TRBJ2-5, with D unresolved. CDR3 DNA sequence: TGTGCCAGCAGCGAAAGGCCTCTCGGCGCAGAGACCCAGTACTTC. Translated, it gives CASSERPLGAETQYF.